Each of the 25 T cell receptor beta chains below was sequenced from the same sample in a study of identical twins. TCRdb itself ran the 5' RACE reads through MiXCR, one entry per CDR3 protein. The sample carries 690,000 or so distinct CDR3 sequences, 6% to 6.5% recorded once. Sequences were obtained from naive T cells sorted from blood. Every receptor here comes from a young man in good health.

This clonotype was detected many times. The chain has TRBV6-2 or TRBV6-3 and TRBJ2-4; 8 bases line up with TRBD1. V shed 8 bases and J 4 bases; nucleotides not matched to a gene: 7. The CDR3 loop spans 14 amino acids. Germline V lookup: CDR1 MNHEY, CDR2 SVGEGT. CDR3 in DNA: TGTGCCAGCGCTCTGGGACAGGCGAAAAACATTCAGTACTTC. It is translated as CASALGQAKNIQYF.

This clonotype was counted at least ten times. This rearrangement joins TRBV4-1 to TRBJ1-1; weak D call: TRBD1 (5 bases). CDR1 MGHRA and CDR2 YSYEKL come from the germline V gene. Trimming stripped 1 base from V and 3 bases from J, with 9 bases between. The CDR3 runs 14 residues. The CDR3 DNA reads TGCGCCAGCAGCCAAGGGGGCGGCTACACTGAAGCTTTCTTT. Translated, it gives CASSQGGGYTEAFF.

This clonotype showed up many times. The gene calls are TRBV6-2 or TRBV6-3 and TRBJ2-1, with D perhaps TRBD2 (6 bases). V was cut by 6 bases and J by 2 bases, with 14 bases left in between. This CDR3 comprises 15 residues. From germline, CDR1 is MNHEY and CDR2 SVGEGT. Here the CDR3 reads CASSPLGGAYNEQFF. Written as DNA, the CDR3 is TGTGCCAGCAGCCCCCTTGGAGGGGCCTACAATGAGCAGTTCTTC.

This clonotype was seen repeatedly, ten times or more. This rearrangement joins TRBV10-3 to TRBJ1-4; tentatively, D is TRBD1 (5 bases). Germline V CDR1 and CDR2: ENHRY, SYGVKD. V was trimmed by 10 bases and J by 2 bases, leaving 17 bases between them. The length of the CDR3 is 15 residues. CDR3: CATLGLEGTNEKLFF. The DNA for the CDR3 is TGTGCCACCCTCGGGCTCGAGGGGACTAATGAAAAACTGTTTTTT.

In this sample, this clonotype turned up many times. The rearrangement links TRBV5-1 to TRBJ2-1, with D tentatively TRBD1 or TRBD2 (5 bases each). CDR1 is SGHRS, CDR2 YFSETQ, per germline. This CDR3 is 13 amino acids long. The V end was cut by 4 bases, the J end by 5 bases, with 10 bases between. The CDR3 nucleotides read TGCGCCAGCAGCACAGGACTGGACAATGAGCAGTTCTTC. Its translation is CASSTGLDNEQFF.

This clonotype was picked up many times. The gene calls are TRBV12-3 or TRBV12-4 and TRBJ2-7, with D perhaps TRBD1 (5 bases). Trimming stripped 5 bases from V and 0 bases from J, with 8 bases between. CDR3 length: 13 residues. Written as DNA, the CDR3 is TGTGCCAGCAGTACAGACAGCTCCTACGAGCAGTACTTC. Amino acids: CASSTDSSYEQYF.

A few counts support this clonotype. V is TRBV7-2 and J is TRBJ1-2; 7 positions agree with TRBD1. The CDR3 length is 15 residues. From germline, CDR1 is SGHTA and CDR2 FQGNSA. With V trimmed by 5 bases and J by 0 bases, 6 bases remained unmatched. CDR3 amino acids: CASSPAGTANYGYTF. For the CDR3, the DNA is TGTGCCAGCAGCCCAGCCGGGACAGCTAACTATGGCTACACCTTC.

This clonotype came up a few times. The V call is TRBV24-1, the J call TRBJ2-7; tentative D call: TRBD2 (5 bases). This CDR3 contains 12 residues. CDR1 is KGHDR and CDR2 is SFDVKD in the germline V gene. The CDR3 region has the DNA TGTGCAACCGGGGATAGCTCCTACGAGCAGTACTTC. The encoded protein is CATGDSSYEQYF.

This clonotype was recorded at least ten times. The chain combines TRBV29-1 with TRBJ1-1; tentative D call: TRBD1 (6 bases). CDR1 SQVTM and CDR2 ANQGSEA come from the germline V gene. CDR3 size: 13 residues. Trimming pared 4 bases from V and 6 bases from J, leaving 15 bases between. The CDR3 nucleotides are TGCAGCGTTGTCAGGGGTTTGATTGCTGAAGCTTTCTTT. This encodes CSVVRGLIAEAFF.

This clonotype was seen ten or more times. This sequence joins TRBV19 and TRBJ2-3, with D hard to call. This CDR3 contains 15 residues. From germline, CDR1 is LNHDA and CDR2 SQIVND (reference sequence). V was shortened by 3 bases and J by 2 bases, with 12 bases between the two germline ends. CDR3 region: CASSMDQADTDTQYF. The CDR3 DNA follows: TGTGCCAGTAGTATGGACCAGGCAGACACAGATACGCAGTATTTT.

This clonotype was seen ten or more times. This chain connects TRBV15 to TRBJ2-3, with D possibly being TRBD2 (6 bases). CDR1 and CDR2 (germline): LNHNV, YYDKDF (reference sequence). The length of the CDR3 is 14 residues. V was shortened by 4 bases and J by 3 bases, with 11 bases between the two germline ends. This CDR3 reads CATSNLGGTDTQYF. The CDR3 nucleotides are TGTGCCACCAGCAACCTCGGGGGAACAGATACGCAGTATTTT.

The chain carries TRBV27 and TRBJ1-5; 7 bases agree with TRBD1. With V trimmed by 5 bases and J by 0 bases, 4 bases remained unmatched. This CDR3 spans 15 amino acids. Germline V lookup: CDR1 MNHEY, CDR2 SMNVEV (reference sequence). CDR3 coding DNA: TGTGCCAGCAGTGCCTACAGGGGTAGCAATCAGCCCCAGCATTTT. This gives the protein CASSAYRGSNQPQHF.

This clonotype was found a few times. The chain links TRBV20-1 to TRBJ2-1; 9 bases are a match to TRBD2. CDR3 length equals 16 residues. J lost 8 bases, V lost 0 bases, and 11 bases had no gene match. Germline V CDR1 and CDR2: DFQATT, SNEGSKA (reference sequence). Here the CDR3 reads CSAREIAGAMRDEQFF. DNA for the CDR3: TGCAGTGCTAGAGAGATAGCGGGAGCTATGAGAGATGAGCAGTTCTTC.

This clonotype was observed at least ten times. V gene TRBV5-6 combines with J gene TRBJ2-7, with 13 bases lining up with TRBD2. Germline values: CDR1 SGHDT, CDR2 YYEEEE. Trimming removed 2 bases from V and 2 bases from J; junction bases left unmatched: 10. The CDR3 extends over 18 amino acids. This CDR3 reads CASSFASGLAGVAYEQYF. Written as DNA, the CDR3 is TGTGCCAGCAGCTTCGCGTCCGGACTAGCGGGAGTTGCCTACGAGCAGTACTTC. Using reference TRBV5-6 and TRBJ2-7 for the parts outside the CDR3, the full variable domain is DAGVTQSPTHLIKTRGQQVTLRCSPKSGHDTVSWYQQALGQGPQFIFQYYEEEERQRGNFPDRFSGHQFPNYSSELNVNALLLGDSALYLCASSFASGLAGVAYEQYFGPGTRLTVT.

At least ten counts were recorded for this clonotype. The V call is TRBV29-1, the J call TRBJ1-1, with a weak D call TRBD1 (5 bases). The CDR3 extends over 13 amino acids. V gave up 3 bases and J gave up 1 base, with 9 bases separating them. CDR1 SQVTM and CDR2 ANQGSEA come from the germline V gene. The CDR3 DNA reads as TGCAGCGTTGACAGGGACGAGAACACTGAAGCTTTCTTT. Translating it yields CSVDRDENTEAFF.

This clonotype showed up many times. The V and J genes are TRBV20-1 and TRBJ1-3, with D unresolved. Germline V gene data show CDR1 as DFQATT and CDR2 as SNEGSKA (reference sequence). V was clipped by 1 base and J by 4 bases, with 2 bases between them. This CDR3 is 11 amino acids long. CDR3 region: CSARVGNTIYF. In DNA form, the CDR3 reads TGCAGTGCTAGAGTCGGAAACACCATATATTTT.

This clonotype has just a few counts. V gene TRBV7-9 combines with J gene TRBJ2-3, with D unclear. Trimming left V 8 bases short and J 3 bases short, with 6 bases between. The CDR3 extends over 11 amino acids. The germline V gene encodes CDR1 SEHNR and CDR2 FQNEAQ (reference sequence). The CDR3 DNA follows: TGTGCCAGCGAATTAACAGATACGCAGTATTTT. Encoded protein: CASELTDTQYF.

This clonotype was seen repeatedly, ten times or more. The CDR3: CASSLGGTTGDEQFF. The CDR3 DNA reads TGCGCCAGCAGCTTGGGGGGAACCACAGGGGATGAGCAGTTCTTC. The chain recombines TRBV5-1 with TRBJ2-1, with 7 bases identical to TRBD1. Germline V gene data show CDR1 as SGHRS and CDR2 as YFSETQ. V was clipped by 0 bases and J by 8 bases; unmatched bases: 8. The CDR3 covers 15 residues.

In this sample, this clonotype turned up a few times. This chain connects TRBV5-1 to TRBJ2-7, with a tentative D call TRBD1 (6 bases). V dropped 4 bases and J dropped 3 bases, with 14 bases sitting between them. This CDR3 spans 14 amino acids. Germline V gene lookup returns CDR1 SGHRS and CDR2 YFSETQ. CDR3 coding DNA: TGCGCCAGCAGCATCGGACAGACCGTCTACGAGCAGTACTTC. Its protein is CASSIGQTVYEQYF.

The rearrangement uses TRBV7-3 and TRBJ2-2, with 7 bases identical to TRBD2. The CDR3 consists of 14 residues. The V segment lost 8 bases and the J segment 4 bases; nucleotides outside the gene matches: 7. The germline gives CDR1 SGHTA, CDR2 FQGTGA. CDR3 DNA sequence: TGTGCCAGCGCCCCGGGGGGACCCACCGGGGAGCTGTTTTTT. Amino acids: CASAPGGPTGELFF.

Here the CDR3 reads CASSRYRGAEFAEAFF. In DNA, the CDR3 is TGTGCCAGCAGTAGATACAGGGGAGCGGAATTCGCTGAAGCTTTCTTT. The rearrangement links TRBV6-2 or TRBV6-3 to TRBJ1-1, with 7 bases that match TRBD1. This CDR3 is 16 amino acids long. The V segment lost 5 bases and the J segment 6 bases; nucleotides outside the gene matches: 15. Germline CDR1 and CDR2: MNHEY and SVGEGT.

The chain recombines TRBV11-2 with TRBJ1-5; D is uncertain. The CDR3 has 15 residues. V lost 3 bases and J lost 0, with 9 bases in between. Germline values: CDR1 SGHAT, CDR2 FQNNGV. The CDR3 DNA reads TGTGCCAGCAGCTTGGGTCCCCTTAGCAATCAGCCCCAGCATTTT. It encodes CASSLGPLSNQPQHF.

This clonotype was detected only a few times. The chain joins TRBV6-5 to TRBJ1-3; the D gene is possibly TRBD1 (6 bases). The CDR3 sequence is 15 residues long. The ends were cut back, 2 bases at V and 0 bases at J, with 8 bases in the middle. CDR1 and CDR2 (germline): MNHEY, SVGAGI. As DNA, the CDR3 is TGTGCCAGCAGTTACGGACAGAGCTCTGGAAACACCATATATTTT. Translating gives CASSYGQSSGNTIYF.

A note on this clonotype: A much larger clone lies a single base off, so this may be a read error. Here the CDR3 omits its conserved ending phenylalanine or tryptophan, so a read error is the likely source. The chain joins TRBV7-3 to TRBJ2-1; D uncertain. This CDR3 has 13 residues. The germline V gene encodes CDR1 SGHTA and CDR2 FQGTGA. Deletions cut 3 bases from V and 5 bases from J, with 8 bases between. The CDR3 sequence is CASSFTKDNEQFC. CDR3 nucleotides: TGTGCCAGCAGCTTTACGAAAGACAATGAGCAGTTCTGC.

The V and J genes are TRBV11-2 and TRBJ1-2; D is unclear. Trimming removed 9 bases at V and 4 bases at J, with 21 bases between. Germline V lookup: CDR1 SGHAT, CDR2 FQNNGV. This CDR3 is built from 15 residues. CDR3 DNA sequence: TGTGCCAGTAACACGGACGCGGAACGTCGCTATGGCTACACCTTC. Translation: CASNTDAERRYGYTF. The variable domain in full, with the rest retrieved from reference TRBV11-2 and TRBJ1-2, is EAGVAQSPRYKIIEKRQSVAFWCNPISGHATLYWYQQILGQGPKLLIQFQNNGVVDDSQLPKDRFSAERLKGVDSTLKIQPAKLEDSAVYLCASNTDAERRYGYTFGSGTRLTVV.